Below, one T cell receptor beta chain is given with its context. This sample was included in a study of T cell changes during pregnancy in multiple sclerosis. CDR3 length equals 17 residues. Germline CDR1 and CDR2: SGHTA and FQGNSA. The ends lost 0 bases at V and 3 bases at J; junction bases unmatched: 7. Repertoires were generated with immunoSEQ multiplex PCR, while TCRdb's copy carries only in-frame clones and drops some. There are over 50,000 clones in the sample; 93% occur only once, and 1.5% to 2% lies in the top ten. The rearrangement uses TRBV7-2 and TRBJ2-7; TRBD2 matches at 11 bases. The TCR originated in a female donor with multiple sclerosis, enrolled in a pregnancy study. Sequences were derived from peripheral blood, sampled in the second trimester of pregnancy. This chain's CDR3 is CASSLATSGKRGYEQYF. In nucleotides, the CDR3 is TGTGCCAGCAGCTTAGCGACTAGCGGGAAAAGGGGCTACGAGCAGTACTTC.